These 13 T cell receptor beta chains were sequenced from one sample in a study of blood T cell repertoires in COVID-19 (dated by TCRdb to 2018 to 2020). Library preparation used the immunoSEQ multiplex PCR assay. TCRdb re-hosts the immuneACCESS table, in-frame sequences only. Its copies lack some clones; in the studies checked, an unresolved V gene accounts for under half of them, and the cause for the rest is not known. This sample has some 96,000 clones in its table, and about nine tenths of those were observed once. Roughly 1.9% of the sample is in the top ten clones. The sequencing input was peripheral blood. The receptor set was obtained from a man over 45 with active COVID-19.

As concerns this clone: The sample holds other DNA sequences that translate to the same CDR3. The V and J genes are TRBV10-1 and TRBJ1-2; D is unclear. This CDR3 contains 13 residues. Trimming took off 1 base at V and 4 bases at J, with 7 bases between the two ends. Germline V CDR1 and CDR2: WNHNN, SYGVQD (reference sequence). This CDR3 reads CASSELRGYGYTF. The CDR3 DNA reads TGCGCCAGCAGTGAGTTGCGTGGCTATGGCTACACCTTC.

The CDR3 nucleotides read TGTGCCAGCAGCTTGGGGGCCCGACAGGGATTTACCACAGATACGCAGTATTTT. Its protein is CASSLGARQGFTTDTQYF. V gene TRBV5-8 combines with J gene TRBJ2-3, with 7 bases that match TRBD1. The germline V gene encodes CDR1 SGHTS and CDR2 YDEGEE. V shed 0 bases, J shed 2 bases, and the junction held 12 bases outside the gene matches. The CDR3 covers 18 residues.

CDR3 loop: CASSRGTAGNTIYF. CDR3 DNA sequence: TGTGCCAGCAGTAGAGGGACAGCTGGAAACACCATATATTTT. The chain combines TRBV6-5 with TRBJ1-3, with 7 bases fitting TRBD1. The CDR3 contains 14 residues. V lost 5 bases and J lost 2; bases outside the gene matches: 3. Germline values: CDR1 MNHEY, CDR2 SVGAGI.

The chain has TRBV3-1 (or the pseudogene TRBV3-2) and TRBJ1-1; D gene unclear. Germline values: CDR1 LGHDT, CDR2 YNNKEL (reference sequence). With 1 base removed from V and 7 bases from J, the gap between germline ends came to 7 bases. The CDR3 runs 12 residues. The CDR3 DNA sequence: TGTGCCAGCAGCCAAGGAACAAGTGAAGCTTTCTTT. It translates to CASSQGTSEAFF.

The rearrangement uses TRBV7-2 and TRBJ2-5; weak D call: TRBD2 (6 bases). This CDR3 has 15 residues. CDR1 SGHTA and CDR2 FQGNSA come from the germline V gene. V was clipped by 0 bases and J by 6 bases, with 14 bases between them. The CDR3 region is CASSLAVGGFKTQYF. The CDR3 DNA is TGTGCCAGCAGCTTAGCAGTTGGGGGGTTTAAGACCCAGTACTTC.

CDR3 sequence: CASSPQLGGRYGYTF. Written as DNA, the CDR3 is TGTGCCAGCAGTCCGCAATTGGGGGGACGGTATGGCTACACCTTC. The rearrangement links TRBV27 to TRBJ1-2; D perhaps matches TRBD1 (5 bases). The germline V gene encodes CDR1 MNHEY and CDR2 SMNVEV (reference sequence). The germline V and J ends were trimmed by 5 bases and 5 bases, with 18 bases remaining between them. The CDR3 extends over 15 amino acids.

This clone was seen only a few times. The J gene is TRBJ1-2, the V gene TRBV6-1, with D possibly being TRBD1 (5 bases). Between the trimmed V and J ends, which lost 2 bases and 6 bases, there was a span of 16 bases. The CDR3 length is 15 residues. Germline loops: CDR1 MNHNS, CDR2 SASEGT. Here the CDR3 DNA reads TGTGCCAGCAGTGAACGTCGGAGGGAACAGGATGGCTACACCTTC. Protein: CASSERRREQDGYTF.

The J gene is TRBJ1-2, the V gene TRBV5-1; 7 bases match TRBD1. This CDR3 region has 13 residues. Trimming cost V 2 bases and J 7 bases; bases outside gene matches: 5. The V gene's germline CDR1 is SGHRS and CDR2 YFSETQ. In DNA form, the CDR3 reads TGCGCCAGCAGCTTCAGGGGGGCGGGTGGCTACACCTTC. It codes for CASSFRGAGGYTF.

Here the CDR3 DNA reads TGTGCCAGCAGCTCTCTGACAGGCTACACCGGGGAGCTGTTTTTT. As protein: CASSSLTGYTGELFF. The chain combines TRBV11-3 with TRBJ2-2; possibly TRBD1 for D (6 bases). Germline V gene lookup returns CDR1 SGHNT and CDR2 YENEEA. CDR3 length: 15 residues. V was shortened by 4 bases and J by 3 bases, with 12 bases between the two germline ends.

This clone is a singleton in its sample. The chain recombines TRBV3-1 (or the pseudogene TRBV3-2) with TRBJ2-2; TRBD2 aligns across 9 bases. The germline CDR1 and CDR2 sequences are LGHDT and YNNKEL (reference sequence). The CDR3 covers 17 residues. J gave up 4 bases and V 0 bases, and 6 bases lay outside the gene matches. The CDR3 bases are TGTGCCAGCAGCCAAGAACATTTAGCGGGAGTCACCGGGGAGCTGTTTTTT. The encoded protein is CASSQEHLAGVTGELFF.

The CDR3, as DNA: TGCAGTGCTAGTCTCCGGGGGGGATATGGCTACACCTTC. Protein sequence: CSASLRGGYGYTF. The genes are TRBV20-1 and TRBJ1-2; the D gene is possibly TRBD1 (5 bases). Germline CDR1 DFQATT, CDR2 SNEGSKA (reference sequence). The CDR3 contains 13 residues. V was cut by 3 bases and J by 5 bases, with 13 bases left in between.

The CDR3 is CASSPVTGGWTGVTYEQYF. The CDR3 coding sequence is TGTGCCAGCAGTCCAGTGACAGGGGGCTGGACGGGGGTAACCTACGAGCAGTACTTC. The chain couples TRBV6-6 to TRBJ2-7; 10 bases agree with TRBD1. The CDR3 runs 19 residues. Germline CDR1 reads MNHNY; CDR2 reads SVGAGI (reference sequence). V shed 5 bases and J 2 bases; nucleotides not matched to a gene: 18.

This clone was seen a single time. This CDR3 is CASSLERDQPQHF. The DNA for the CDR3 is TGTGCCAGCAGCTTAGAACGGGATCAGCCCCAGCATTTT. This chain uses TRBV7-2 with TRBJ1-5; D is undetermined. Trimming cost V 1 base and J 5 bases, with 6 bases left between them. Germline CDR1 and CDR2: SGHTA and FQGNSA. The CDR3 totals 13 residues. The complete variable domain, with remaining parts taken from reference TRBV7-2 and TRBJ1-5, reads GAGVSQSPSNKVTEKGKDVELRCDPISGHTALYWYRQSLGQGLEFLIYFQGNSAPDKSGLPSDRFSAERTGGSVSTLTIQRTQQEDSAVYLCASSLERDQPQHFGDGTRLSIL.